The TCR beta chain under discussion was sequenced for a study of blood T cell repertoires in COVID-19. Study overall: COVID-19 samples collected from the United States, Italy and Spain covered acute and convalescent phases. The analysed material was cDNA or gDNA that came from T cells, B-cell-depleted T cells, or PBMCs.

As processed by the authors: Researchers report that nucleated cell counts were estimated from reference gene primer amplification. Repertoires were generated with immunoSEQ multiplex PCR, while TCRdb's copy carries only in-frame clones and drops some. V and J calls and clone size come straight from that table; D and trimming were deduced from the DNA. The table lists 150,000 to 200,000 clones, around 74% of them singletons. The CDR3 has 14 residues. Trimming stripped 6 bases from V and 2 bases from J, with 11 bases between. CDR1 is MNHEY and CDR2 is SVGAGI in the germline V gene. This sequence joins TRBV6-5 and TRBJ1-3; D remains ambiguous. The clonotype originates from a man between 65 and 79 years old with acute or convalescent COVID-19. The sample comprised peripheral blood. This chain's CDR3 is CASSLHDAGNTIYF. The CDR3, as DNA: TGTGCCAGCAGCTTACACGATGCTGGAAACACCATATATTTT.